This passage covers 14 T cell receptor beta chains from one sample sequenced in a study of CD8 T cells in Susac syndrome. RNA was extracted with the RNeasy kit, and a quantity of roughly 0.5 to 1 ug was reverse transcribed using random hexamers. Each CDR3 protein is one row after TCRdb ran MiXCR on the immunoSEQ multiplex PCR reads. The sample includes fewer than 150,000 distinct CDR3 sequences, about 90% of them seen just once. Sequencing was carried out using CD8+ T cells from PBMCs. The receptors were sampled from a human donor with multiple sclerosis.

The chain carries TRBV28 and TRBJ2-7; no clear D. The germline V gene has CDR1 MDHEN and CDR2 SYDVKM. V dropped 10 bases and J dropped 1 base, with 17 bases sitting between them. The length of the CDR3 is 14 residues. This chain's CDR3 is CATLGPSVSYEQYF. For the CDR3, the DNA is TGTGCCACCCTCGGGCCCTCAGTTTCCTACGAGCAGTACTTC.

This clonotype is a singleton in its sample. The V call is TRBV27, the J call TRBJ2-7, with D perhaps TRBD1 or TRBD2 (5 bases each). Trimming removed 0 bases at V and 0 bases at J, with 9 bases between. In germline, CDR1 is MNHEY, CDR2 SMNVEV (reference sequence). The CDR3 is 15 residues long. CDR3: CASSLSRDGSYEQYF. CDR3 sequence (DNA): TGTGCCAGCAGTTTATCGAGGGACGGCTCCTACGAGCAGTACTTC.

This chain links TRBV29-1 with TRBJ2-1, with TRBD2 identical over 7 bases. The V segment lost 7 bases and the J segment 4 bases; nucleotides outside the gene matches: 7. This CDR3 comprises 13 residues. Germline CDR1 is SQVTM and CDR2 is ANQGSEA. This CDR3 is CSAQSGAYNEQFF. The CDR3 DNA follows: TGCAGCGCCCAGAGCGGGGCGTACAATGAGCAGTTCTTC.

This chain connects TRBV4-1 to TRBJ1-2; D is possibly TRBD1 (6 bases). CDR1 and CDR2 from the germline V gene are MGHRA and YSYEKL. The CDR3 loop spans 19 amino acids. V was trimmed by 0 bases and J by 6 bases, leaving 26 bases between them. The CDR3 loop is CASSQERSIYRAGADGYTF. DNA of the CDR3: TGCGCCAGCAGCCAAGAAAGGTCGATTTACAGGGCTGGGGCAGATGGCTACACCTTC.

This clonotype showed up just once. The gene calls are TRBV20-1 and TRBJ2-5; perhaps TRBD2 as D (6 bases). Germline V gene data show CDR1 as DFQATT and CDR2 as SNEGSKA (reference sequence). V lost 3 bases to trimming and J lost 2 bases, with 25 bases between them. CDR3 size: 18 residues. The CDR3 reads CSARIPSLASQPQETQYF. In nucleotides, the CDR3 is TGCAGTGCTAGGATCCCCTCCCTAGCGAGCCAACCACAAGAGACCCAGTACTTC.

The count of this clonotype is one. The gene calls are TRBV20-1 and TRBJ2-2; the D is unclear. V dropped 6 bases and J dropped 0 bases, with 8 bases sitting between them. The CDR3 totals 13 residues. Germline values: CDR1 DFQATT, CDR2 SNEGSKA (reference sequence). The CDR3 here is CSAGAANTGELFF. The CDR3 DNA is TGCAGTGCAGGAGCCGCGAACACCGGGGAGCTGTTTTTT.

The chain links TRBV19 to TRBJ1-1; 7 bases align to TRBD1. The CDR3 is 14 amino acids. Germline V gives CDR1 LNHDA, CDR2 SQIVND (reference sequence). The V segment lost 5 bases and the J segment 0 bases; nucleotides outside the gene matches: 3. The CDR3, as DNA: TGTGCCAGTAGTCGACAGGGATTGAACACTGAAGCTTTCTTT. Encoded protein: CASSRQGLNTEAFF.

This rearrangement joins TRBV29-1 to TRBJ2-7; 9 bases agree with TRBD1. This CDR3 comprises 15 residues. From germline, CDR1 is SQVTM and CDR2 ANQGSEA. Trimming took 7 bases from V and 0 from J; bases not matched to a gene: 10. CDR3: CSAIPGQGFSYEQYF. Here the CDR3 DNA reads TGCAGCGCCATTCCTGGACAGGGGTTCTCCTACGAGCAGTACTTC.

V is TRBV27 and J is TRBJ2-5; 7 nucleotides match TRBD2. CDR1 MNHEY and CDR2 SMNVEV come from the germline V gene (reference sequence). The CDR3 loop spans 15 amino acids. The J segment lost 3 bases and the V segment lost 6 bases, leaving 10 bases of the junction unmatched. CDR3 amino acids: CASRRLAGDKETQYF. The CDR3 nucleotides read TGTGCCAGCAGAAGACTAGCTGGAGATAAAGAGACCCAGTACTTC.

The J gene is TRBJ1-2, the V gene TRBV19; TRBD1 might be the D (5 bases). This CDR3 is 15 amino acids long. Germline assignment: CDR1 LNHDA and CDR2 SQIVND (reference sequence). Trimming took 3 bases from V and 4 from J, leaving 15 bases between them. The CDR3, as DNA: TGTGCCAGTAGTATCCTCTCGACAGCCGCCTATGGCTACACCTTC. Translated: CASSILSTAAYGYTF.

The V call is TRBV2, the J call TRBJ2-3, with D uncertain. The CDR3 loop spans 13 amino acids. Trimming removed 6 bases from V and 2 bases from J, with 9 bases in between. The germline V gene has CDR1 SNHLY and CDR2 FYNNEI. Here the CDR3 DNA reads TGTGCCAGCAGCCCTTGGGTCACAGATACGCAGTATTTT. This translates into CASSPWVTDTQYF.

The chain couples TRBV2 to TRBJ2-1, with D unresolved. Germline values: CDR1 SNHLY, CDR2 FYNNEI. CDR3 length: 11 residues. With 7 bases removed from V and 8 bases from J, the gap between germline ends came to 9 bases. The DNA for the CDR3 is TGTGCCAGCAACAGAGAGGATGAGCAGTTCTTC. Its translation: CASNREDEQFF.

The chain employs TRBV28 and TRBJ1-1; no definite D call. V gave up 3 bases and J gave up 0 bases, with 8 bases separating them. The CDR3 covers 14 residues. Germline CDR1 reads MDHEN; CDR2 reads SYDVKM. The CDR3 protein is CASSFAGLNTEAFF. The DNA of the CDR3 is TGTGCCAGCAGTTTTGCGGGGTTGAACACTGAAGCTTTCTTT.

J is TRBJ1-3 and V is TRBV27; D possibly corresponds to TRBD1 (6 bases). CDR1 and CDR2 (germline): MNHEY, SMNVEV (reference sequence). With 5 bases removed from V and 7 bases from J, the gap between germline ends came to 21 bases. The CDR3 sequence is 16 residues long. The CDR3 region has the DNA TGTGCCAGCAGTCGATCGGGATGGGGGCTGGGCAACACCATATATTTT. Translated: CASSRSGWGLGNTIYF.